This is a list of T cell receptor beta chains from one sample in a study of cytomegalovirus exposure and HLA in healthy donors. Clones were sequenced by immunoSEQ multiplex PCR, and TCRdb holds only the in-frame ones, with some missing. The sample lists approximately 92,000 clones, more than 60% occurring once. Sample: PBMCs. Source of these receptors: a man aged 45-60 years in good health and CMV-seropositive. Each CDR3 is given with its conserved first and last residue. The order of the fields is J gene, D gene, V gene, clone size, CDR3 protein, CDR3 DNA. The D gene is left open where the match is weak. Size is stated for part of the rows, as once, few or many counts, or as a class when the clone is expanded.

TRBJ2-5 | TRBD2 | TRBV28 | . | CASSDGTSGEETQYF | TGTGCCAGCAGCGACGGGACTAGCGGGGAAGAGACCCAGTACTTC
TRBJ2-1 | . | TRBV7-6 | . | CASSFDVGYNEQFF | TGTGCCAGCAGCTTTGACGTCGGGTACAATGAGCAGTTCTTC
TRBJ1-1 | TRBD1 | TRBV19 | once | CASLHHRGQRFEAFF | TGTGCCAGTCTCCATCACCGGGGACAGCGATTTGAAGCTTTCTTT
TRBJ1-4 | TRBD1 | TRBV7-8 | . | CASSAPGQVDEKLFF | TGTGCCAGCAGCGCCCCGGGACAGGTGGATGAAAAACTGTTTTTT
TRBJ1-2 | . | TRBV30 | . | CAWSVQKTDYGYTF | TGTGCCTGGAGTGTACAGAAGACGGACTATGGCTACACCTTC
TRBJ1-3 | . | TRBV27 | . | CASRGTLGNTIYF | TGTGCCAGCAGGGGGACATTAGGAAACACCATATATTTT
TRBJ2-1 | TRBD2 | TRBV4-1 | . | CASSVTSAYNEQFF | TGCGCCAGCAGCGTGACTAGCGCCTACAATGAGCAGTTCTTC
TRBJ2-7 | . | TRBV2 | . | CASRGQPATYEQYF | TGTGCCAGCCGAGGGCAGCCTGCAACCTACGAGCAGTACTTC
TRBJ2-2 | . | TRBV12-5 | few | CASGSPSGMWTGELFF | TGTGCTAGTGGTTCACCCTCAGGGATGTGGACCGGGGAGCTGTTTTTT
TRBJ1-4 | TRBD1 | TRBV4-1 | . | CASRDREAANEKLFF | TGCGCCAGCAGGGACAGGGAGGCTGCTAATGAAAAACTGTTTTTT
TRBJ2-1 | TRBD2 | TRBV29-1 | . | CSVAGGGEGEQFF | TGCAGCGTTGCCGGGGGAGGGGAAGGCGAGCAGTTCTTC
TRBJ2-5 | . | TRBV7-2 | . | CASSSGMGETQYF | TGTGCCAGCAGCTCAGGGATGGGGGAGACCCAGTACTTC
TRBJ1-3 | TRBD1 | TRBV6-5 | . | CASSYRDSLSGNTIYF | TGTGCCAGCAGTTATAGGGACAGCCTCTCTGGAAACACCATATATTTT
TRBJ1-2 | TRBD1 | TRBV7-9 | . | CASSSRDREDYGYTF | TGTGCCAGCAGCTCCCGGGACAGGGAAGACTATGGCTACACCTTC
TRBJ1-1 | . | TRBV28 | . | CATRVSGGGLNTEAFF | TGTGCCACGCGAGTTTCTGGGGGAGGCCTGAACACTGAAGCTTTCTTT
TRBJ1-1 | . | TRBV4-3 | few | CASSQDIRGWTEAFF | TGCGCCAGCAGCCAAGATATTAGGGGCTGGACTGAAGCTTTCTTT
TRBJ1-1 | . | TRBV18 | . | CASSPRVGNTEAFF | TGTGCCAGCTCACCCCGGGTCGGGAACACTGAAGCTTTCTTT
TRBJ2-3 | . | TRBV28 | few | CASRPPGGLSTDTQYF | TGTGCCAGCAGACCCCCCGGCGGCCTTAGCACAGATACGCAGTATTTT
TRBJ1-2 | . | TRBV19 | . | CASRGTGSDGYTF | TGTGCCAGTAGGGGAACAGGGTCGGATGGCTACACCTTC
TRBJ1-3 | . | TRBV9 | . | CASSAQGLTGNTIYF | TGTGCCAGCAGCGCCCAGGGCCTAACGGGAAACACCATATATTTT
TRBJ1-5 | TRBD1 | TRBV19 | . | CASSIGGTGGSNQPQHF | TGTGCCAGTAGTATAGGGGGGACAGGGGGTTCCAATCAGCCCCAGCATTTT
TRBJ1-5 | . | TRBV19 | . | CASSLANQPQHF | TGTGCCAGTAGTTTGGCAAATCAGCCCCAGCATTTT
TRBJ2-5 | . | TRBV27 | . | CASRFPGHCDQETQYF | TGTGCCAGCAGATTCCCCGGACACTGTGACCAAGAGACCCAGTACTTC
TRBJ2-1 | TRBD1 | TRBV5-1 | once | CASSADRGRNEQFF | TGCGCCAGCAGCGCGGACAGGGGGCGCAATGAGCAGTTCTTC
TRBJ1-4 | . | TRBV4-2 | . | CASSSRGEKLFF | TGTGCCAGCAGCTCAAGGGGTGAAAAACTGTTTTTT
TRBJ2-1 | . | TRBV5-5 | few | CASSFSGAENEQFF | TGTGCCAGCAGCTTTTCAGGGGCGGAGAATGAGCAGTTCTTC
TRBJ1-4 | . | TRBV4-3 | . | CASSEIGEKLFF | TGCGCCAGCAGCGAAATCGGTGAAAAACTGTTTTTT
TRBJ1-5 | TRBD1 | TRBV2 | . | CASSAGTASNQPQHF | TGTGCCAGCAGCGCCGGGACAGCTAGCAATCAGCCCCAGCATTTT
TRBJ1-2 | TRBD1 | TRBV2 | . | CASETGLNYGYTF | TGTGCCAGCGAGACAGGGCTGAACTATGGCTACACCTTC
TRBJ1-6 | TRBD1 | TRBV28 | . | CASSLSPTGGYSPLHF | TGTGCCAGCAGTTTATCTCCGACAGGGGGTTATTCACCCCTCCACTTT
TRBJ2-3 | TRBD2 | TRBV15 | . | CATSTGLAGETDTQYF | TGTGCCACCAGCACAGGACTAGCGGGGGAAACAGATACGCAGTATTTT
TRBJ2-2 | TRBD1 | TRBV27 | . | CASSLGTGGLAGELFF | TGTGCCAGCAGTCTGGGGACAGGGGGTTTGGCCGGGGAGCTGTTTTTT
TRBJ2-5 | TRBD2 | TRBV18 | . | CASSPLRTSGGALETQYF | TGTGCCAGCTCACCACTAAGGACTAGCGGGGGGGCCTTGGAGACCCAGTACTTC
TRBJ1-6 | . | TRBV9 | . | CASSPSGNNSPLHF | TGTGCCAGCAGTCCTTCAGGGAATAATTCACCCCTCCACTTT
TRBJ2-7 | TRBD2 | TRBV7-8 | once | CASSLAGGGSYEQYF | TGTGCCAGCAGCTTAGCTGGCGGGGGTTCCTACGAGCAGTACTTC